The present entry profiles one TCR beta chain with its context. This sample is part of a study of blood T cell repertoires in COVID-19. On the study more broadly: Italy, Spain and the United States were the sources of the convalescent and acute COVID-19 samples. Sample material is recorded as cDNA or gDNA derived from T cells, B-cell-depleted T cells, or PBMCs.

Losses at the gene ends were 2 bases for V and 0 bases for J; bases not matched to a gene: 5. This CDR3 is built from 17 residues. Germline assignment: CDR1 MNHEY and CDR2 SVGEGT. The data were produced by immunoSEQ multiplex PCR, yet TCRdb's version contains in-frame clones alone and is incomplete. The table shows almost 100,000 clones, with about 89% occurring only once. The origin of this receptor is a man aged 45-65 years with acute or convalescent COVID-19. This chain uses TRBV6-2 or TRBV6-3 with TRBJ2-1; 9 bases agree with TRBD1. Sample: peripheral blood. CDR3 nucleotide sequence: TGTGCCAGCAGTTACCTCGGGACAGGGCGCTCCTACAATGAGCAGTTCTTC. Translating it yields CASSYLGTGRSYNEQFF.